A single sample gave rise to the 20 T cell receptor beta chains below, sequenced in a study of T-cell reconstitution after alpha-beta-depleted transplantation in children. Preparing the TCRbeta library involved the use of unique molecular identifiers. TCRdb reprocessed the PCR reads via MiXCR and lists one record per CDR3 protein. Of 200,000 to 300,000 distinct CDR3 sequences in the sample, around 12% were seen once. Material: PBMCs from the stem cell graft donor, obtained from the stem cell graft. All receptors come from a human donor who donated a stem cell graft to a child with acute lymphoblastic leukemia.

This clonotype was seen at least ten times. The chain combines TRBV20-1 with TRBJ2-5; no clear D gene. Per germline, CDR1 DFQATT and CDR2 SNEGSKA (reference sequence). The CDR3 has 12 residues. V lost 3 bases and J 5 bases, leaving 10 bases between the germline ends. For the CDR3, the DNA is TGCAGTGCTAGCTCCCCGAGGGAGACCCAGTACTTC. Translating it yields CSASSPRETQYF.

There are many counts of this clonotype. The gene calls are TRBV12-3 or TRBV12-4 and TRBJ1-1; D is unresolved. Trimming left V 2 bases short and J 2 bases short, with 6 bases between. The CDR3 spans 13 residues. The CDR3 spells CASSLRQNTEAFF. As DNA, the CDR3 is TGTGCCAGCAGTTTAAGACAAAACACTGAAGCTTTCTTT.

This clonotype was recorded at least ten times. The rearrangement joins TRBV9 to TRBJ2-1; D gene ambiguous. This CDR3 has 16 amino acids. Germline-derived CDR1 and CDR2 are SGDLS and YYNGEE. V dropped 3 bases and J dropped 0 bases, with 13 bases sitting between them. CDR3 sequence (DNA): TGTGCCAGCAGCGCTCAAGGAGCAAACTCCTACAATGAGCAGTTCTTC. It yields the protein CASSAQGANSYNEQFF.

This clonotype has ten or more counts. The chain joins TRBV6-4 to TRBJ2-7; D is perhaps TRBD1 (5 bases). Trimming pared 6 bases from V and 3 bases from J, leaving 12 bases between. Germline-derived CDR1 and CDR2 are MRHNA and SNTAGT. This CDR3 is built from 13 residues. This CDR3 reads CASSRELNYEQYF. The DNA for the CDR3 is TGTGCCAGCAGCAGGGAACTAAACTACGAGCAGTACTTC.

The rearrangement uses TRBV30 and TRBJ2-7; tentatively, D is TRBD1 (5 bases). The CDR3 runs 14 residues. Germline CDR1 GTSNPN, CDR2 SVGIG (reference sequence). V was trimmed by 2 bases and J by 7 bases, leaving 18 bases between them. CDR3 nucleotide sequence: TGTGCCTGGAGTTCATGGCAGGGTAGGGGTGAGCAGTACTTC. This codes for CAWSSWQGRGEQYF.

This clonotype came up once. Germline is not matched at one junction end, which may reflect a read error. The J gene is TRBJ2-7, the V gene TRBV7-2, with TRBD2 identical over 9 bases. Germline V lookup: CDR1 SGHTA, CDR2 FQGNSA. This CDR3 has 13 residues. This CDR3 reads CASSLAGTYERYF. CDR3 nucleotide sequence: TGTGCCAGCAGCCTAGCGGGAACCTACGAGCGGTACTTC.

This clonotype has only a few counts. The chain uses TRBV4-2 and TRBJ2-6, with 10 bases that match TRBD2. J gave up 2 bases and V 0 bases, and 4 bases lay outside the gene matches. In germline, CDR1 is LGHNA, CDR2 YNFKEQ. The CDR3 length is 18 residues. CDR3 loop: CASSQDLAGVAGANVLTF. CDR3 DNA: TGTGCCAGCAGCCAAGATCTAGCGGGAGTAGCTGGGGCCAACGTCCTGACTTTC.

This clonotype was observed at least ten times. The V call is TRBV4-3, the J call TRBJ1-1; D ambiguous. This CDR3 has 17 amino acids. The V gene's germline CDR1 is LGHNA and CDR2 YSLEER. With 0 bases removed from V and 3 bases from J, the gap between germline ends came to 17 bases. Written as DNA, the CDR3 is TGCGCCAGCAGCCAAGATGTGGAAGGAAGGAGCCACACTGAAGCTTTCTTT. As protein: CASSQDVEGRSHTEAFF.

This clonotype has at least ten counts. The gene calls are TRBV7-9 and TRBJ1-2; no clear D gene. V lost 1 base and J 7 bases, leaving 13 bases between the germline ends. The CDR3 consists of 14 residues. The germline V gene has CDR1 SEHNR and CDR2 FQNEAQ (reference sequence). CDR3 sequence reads: CASSLGQADLGYTF. Here the CDR3 DNA reads TGTGCCAGCAGCTTAGGTCAGGCAGACCTTGGCTACACCTTC. Full variable domain (missing parts from reference TRBV7-9 and TRBJ1-2): DTGVSQNPRHKITKRGQNVTFRCDPISEHNRLYWYRQTLGQGPEFLTYFQNEAQLEKSRLLSDRFSAERPKGSFSTLEIQRTEQGDSAMYLCASSLGQADLGYTFGSGTRLTVV.

This clonotype was seen many times. V and J are TRBV7-2 and TRBJ1-2; D is uncertain. The CDR3 sequence is 12 residues long. The V end lost 3 bases, the J end lost 8 bases, and 10 bases lay between the germline ends. Germline CDR1 and CDR2: SGHTA and FQGNSA. The CDR3 nucleotides are TGTGCCAGCAGCTTTGAGGTGGCCGGCTACACCTTC. Translating gives CASSFEVAGYTF.

Comment on this clonotype: An end of the junction differs from the germline gene, which may be a read error. This chain joins TRBV11-2 and TRBJ2-7, with D maybe TRBD2 (5 bases). CDR3 length: 12 amino acids. Germline values: CDR1 SGHAT, CDR2 FQNNGV. In DNA form, the CDR3 reads TGTGCCAGCAGCTTAGACACGAGGGAGCAGAACTTC. Protein product: CASSLDTREQNF.

This clonotype was recorded many times. The chain uses TRBV12-3 or TRBV12-4 and TRBJ1-1, with 8 positions matching TRBD1. The junction had 1 base not matched to a gene; V was cut back by 4 bases and J by 0 bases. The CDR3 spans 14 residues. In DNA, the CDR3 is TGTGCCAGCAGTTCACAGGGGGTGAACACTGAAGCTTTCTTT. Translation gives CASSSQGVNTEAFF.

This clonotype showed up many times. The V call is TRBV5-1, the J call TRBJ1-2, with TRBD1 as a possible D gene (6 bases). Germline V lookup: CDR1 SGHRS, CDR2 YFSETQ. The CDR3 contains 14 residues. V lost 3 bases and J lost 4, with 13 bases in between. The CDR3 protein is CASSSGGTPYGYTF. CDR3 in DNA: TGCGCCAGCAGCTCGGGCGGGACACCCTATGGCTACACCTTC.

This clonotype was detected ten times or more. The V gene is TRBV7-2, the J gene TRBJ2-7; 10 nucleotides align to TRBD1. The CDR3 length is 15 residues. The trim removed 4 bases at V and 2 bases at J, leaving 5 bases unmatched. In germline, CDR1 is SGHTA, CDR2 FQGNSA. CDR3 residues: CASSSSTGGTYEQYF. CDR3 in DNA: TGTGCCAGCAGCTCCTCGACAGGGGGCACCTACGAGCAGTACTTC.

This clonotype was observed at least ten times. The V and J genes are TRBV27 and TRBJ2-7; D possibly corresponds to TRBD1 (6 bases). V gave up 2 bases and J gave up 1 base, with 9 bases separating them. There are 14 residues in the CDR3. Germline V lookup: CDR1 MNHEY, CDR2 SMNVEV (reference sequence). CDR3 nucleotides: TGTGCCAGCAGTTTAAAAGGGGGATCCTACGAGCAGTACTTC. This codes for CASSLKGGSYEQYF.

This clonotype came up many times. The chain is built from TRBV15 and TRBJ2-3; D is uncertain. CDR1 is LNHNV and CDR2 is YYDKDF in the germline V gene (reference sequence). With 5 bases removed from V and 2 bases from J, the gap between germline ends came to 14 bases. This CDR3 spans 15 amino acids. CDR3 DNA: TGTGCCACCAGCTTGGAAAGGTCTTCCACAGATACGCAGTATTTT. Its protein is CATSLERSSTDTQYF.

This clonotype showed up just a few times. The chain combines TRBV7-8 with TRBJ2-3; no reliable D call. CDR1 and CDR2 from the germline V gene are SGHVS and FQNEAQ. The length of the CDR3 is 18 residues. V dropped 0 bases and J dropped 5 bases, with 21 bases sitting between them. This CDR3 reads CASSLAQTRGPPRDTQYF. CDR3 bases: TGTGCCAGCAGCTTAGCTCAGACCAGAGGTCCTCCAAGAGATACGCAGTATTTT.

The chain couples TRBV7-9 to TRBJ2-5; no clear D gene. Germline V lookup: CDR1 SEHNR, CDR2 FQNEAQ (reference sequence). This CDR3 is built from 16 residues. V was trimmed by 1 base and J by 0 bases, leaving 12 bases between them. The CDR3 region has the DNA TGTGCCAGCAGCTTAGGCATGGACGGACACCAAGAGACCCAGTACTTC. Its translation is CASSLGMDGHQETQYF.

This clonotype was counted ten times or more. The J gene is TRBJ2-1, the V gene TRBV5-1, with 8 bases fitting TRBD1. In germline, CDR1 is SGHRS, CDR2 YFSETQ. CDR3 length: 13 residues. V was clipped by 3 bases and J by 12 bases; unmatched bases: 8. Here the CDR3 reads CASSYSRGQAQFF. The CDR3 coding sequence is TGCGCCAGCAGCTATTCCAGGGGGCAAGCGCAGTTCTTC.

This clonotype appeared a few times. The chain has TRBV28 and TRBJ1-6; possible D gene TRBD1, 6 bases. Per the germline V gene, CDR1 is MDHEN and CDR2 is SYDVKM. Between the trimmed V and J ends, which lost 4 bases and 7 bases, there was a span of 11 bases. This CDR3 has 14 amino acids. The CDR3 region is CASSSGHGNSPLHF. As DNA, the CDR3 is TGTGCCAGCAGTTCGGGACATGGGAATTCACCCCTCCACTTT. Combining the CDR3 with reference TRBV28 and TRBJ1-6 gives the whole variable domain DVKVTQSSRYLVKRTGEKVFLECVQDMDHENMFWYRQDPGLGLRLIYFSYDVKMKEKGDIPEGYSVSREKKERFSLILESASTNQTSMYLCASSSGHGNSPLHFGNGTRLTVT.